This T cell receptor (beta chain) was captured by sequencing in a study of PD-L1 blockade in urothelial cancer. Using immunoSEQ multiplex PCR, the repertoire was profiled, and TCRdb retains in-frame clones only, with some absent. This table has 85,000 to 90,000 clones, 90% appearing once. CDR1 is LNHNV and CDR2 is YYDKDF in the germline V gene (reference sequence). The CDR3 loop spans 15 amino acids. Trimming cost V 5 bases and J 8 bases, with 18 bases left between them. The material was PBMCs, obtained around atezolizumab (anti-PD-L1) treatment. The receptor was isolated from a man in his fifties or sixties with urothelial cancer. The chain couples TRBV15 to TRBJ1-4; possibly TRBD1 for D (5 bases). The CDR3 DNA reads TGTGCCACCAGCGTTGGCCGCAGGGAAGGGGAAAAACTGTTTTTT. Encoded protein: CATSVGRREGEKLFF.